These T cell receptor beta chains were read from a single sample in a study of graft-versus-host responses after intestinal transplantation. What these receptors recognize is not known. Sequencing used immunoSEQ multiplex PCR; TCRdb keeps in-frame clones, though not all of them. The table shows just over 70,000 clones, with roughly 84% occurring only once. The sequences come from unstimulated CD4+ T cells sorted from spleen or lymph node cells, collected before transplant. All receptors derive from a human donor who was the organ donor for an intestinal transplant. Each CDR3 is given with its conserved first and last residue. Each record gives: V gene, J gene, D gene, clone size, CDR3 protein, CDR3 DNA. The D gene is left open where the match is weak. Rows may omit the clone size; those that give it use once, few, many or a size class.

v_call: TRBV7-6; j_call: TRBJ2-1; d_call: TRBD2; clone_size: -; cdr3_aa: CASSLAGGVYNEQFF; cdr3_nt: TGTGCCAGCAGCTTAGCCGGGGGGGTCTACAATGAGCAGTTCTTC
v_call: TRBV15; j_call: TRBJ2-3; d_call: -; clone_size: -; cdr3_aa: CATSRDSISISTDTQYF; cdr3_nt: TGTGCCACCAGCAGAGATTCGATATCTATCTCCACAGATACGCAGTATTTT
v_call: TRBV28; j_call: TRBJ1-1; d_call: TRBD1; clone_size: -; cdr3_aa: CASSLDRTLAEAFF; cdr3_nt: TGTGCCAGCAGCCTGGACAGGACCTTAGCTGAAGCTTTCTTT
v_call: TRBV7-3; j_call: TRBJ2-1; d_call: TRBD1; clone_size: -; cdr3_aa: CASSLFPGQGGNEQFF; cdr3_nt: TGTGCCAGCAGCCTCTTCCCGGGACAGGGAGGGAATGAGCAGTTCTTC
v_call: TRBV5-1; j_call: TRBJ2-5; d_call: -; clone_size: once; cdr3_aa: CASSLNSQETQYF; cdr3_nt: TGCGCCAGCAGCTTGAACAGCCAAGAGACCCAGTACTTC
v_call: TRBV30; j_call: TRBJ2-2; d_call: -; clone_size: -; cdr3_aa: CAWSFTAGELFF; cdr3_nt: TGTGCCTGGAGTTTTACGGCCGGGGAGCTGTTTTTT
v_call: TRBV2; j_call: TRBJ2-2; d_call: TRBD1; clone_size: -; cdr3_aa: CASNGQGNTGELFF; cdr3_nt: TGTGCCAGCAACGGACAGGGAAACACCGGGGAGCTGTTTTTT
v_call: TRBV11-2; j_call: TRBJ2-2; d_call: TRBD2; clone_size: -; cdr3_aa: CASSETSFPGELFF; cdr3_nt: TGTGCCAGCTCCGAGACTAGCTTCCCCGGGGAGCTGTTTTTT
v_call: TRBV2; j_call: TRBJ2-5; d_call: TRBD1; clone_size: -; cdr3_aa: CATGTGGFRGETQYF; cdr3_nt: TGTGCCACCGGGACAGGGGGCTTTAGAGGAGAGACCCAGTACTTC
v_call: TRBV7-3; j_call: TRBJ1-2; d_call: -; clone_size: -; cdr3_aa: CASSLTGGRGGGYTF; cdr3_nt: TGTGCCAGCAGCTTAACGGGTGGCCGGGGGGGTGGCTACACCTTC
v_call: TRBV7-2; j_call: TRBJ2-2; d_call: -; clone_size: few; cdr3_aa: CASSSGASGELFF; cdr3_nt: TGTGCCAGCAGCTCTGGGGCTTCCGGGGAGCTGTTTTTT
v_call: TRBV6-5; j_call: TRBJ1-3; d_call: -; clone_size: few; cdr3_aa: CASIGELGGNTIYF; cdr3_nt: TGTGCCAGCATAGGCGAACTAGGGGGAAACACCATATATTTT
v_call: TRBV7-2; j_call: TRBJ2-5; d_call: -; clone_size: once; cdr3_aa: CASSLVRGVETQYF; cdr3_nt: TGTGCCAGCAGCTTAGTTCGGGGAGTTGAGACCCAGTACTTC
v_call: TRBV6-4; j_call: TRBJ1-1; d_call: TRBD1; clone_size: once; cdr3_aa: CASSDSGTGRLTEAFF; cdr3_nt: TGTGCCAGCAGTGACTCCGGGACAGGGAGATTAACTGAAGCTTTCTTT
v_call: TRBV2; j_call: TRBJ2-3; d_call: TRBD2; clone_size: -; cdr3_aa: CASSGDYTDTQYF; cdr3_nt: TGTGCCAGCAGTGGGGACTACACAGATACGCAGTATTTT
v_call: TRBV28; j_call: TRBJ2-1; d_call: -; clone_size: -; cdr3_aa: CASSRFGENEQFF; cdr3_nt: TGTGCCAGCAGTAGGTTCGGGGAAAATGAGCAGTTCTTC
v_call: TRBV6-1; j_call: TRBJ1-5; d_call: -; clone_size: -; cdr3_aa: CASSTGWLGQPQHF; cdr3_nt: TGTGCCAGCAGTACAGGGTGGCTCGGTCAGCCCCAGCATTTT
v_call: TRBV28; j_call: TRBJ1-5; d_call: -; clone_size: once; cdr3_aa: CASSRQPTRNQPQHF; cdr3_nt: TGTGCCAGCAGTCGCCAACCAACGAGGAATCAGCCCCAGCATTTT
v_call: TRBV5-5; j_call: TRBJ1-6; d_call: -; clone_size: -; cdr3_aa: CASSLVGRGYNSPLHF; cdr3_nt: TGTGCCAGCAGCTTGGTAGGTCGGGGATATAATTCACCCCTCCACTTT
v_call: TRBV19; j_call: TRBJ2-2; d_call: -; clone_size: -; cdr3_aa: CASSIRAGGSTGELFF; cdr3_nt: TGTGCCAGTAGTATAAGAGCCGGGGGTAGCACCGGGGAGCTGTTTTTT
v_call: TRBV7-8; j_call: TRBJ1-1; d_call: TRBD1; clone_size: -; cdr3_aa: CASSLVGGQGSPGTEAFF; cdr3_nt: TGTGCCAGCAGCTTAGTTGGCGGACAGGGGTCTCCTGGGACTGAAGCTTTCTTT
v_call: TRBV7-3; j_call: TRBJ2-3; d_call: TRBD2; clone_size: -; cdr3_aa: CASSLDRGVSDTQYF; cdr3_nt: TGTGCCAGCAGCTTGGATCGGGGGGTTTCAGATACGCAGTATTTT
v_call: TRBV19; j_call: TRBJ1-1; d_call: -; clone_size: -; cdr3_aa: CASRQPSATEAFF; cdr3_nt: TGTGCCAGTCGACAACCCTCGGCCACTGAAGCTTTCTTT
v_call: TRBV11-2; j_call: TRBJ2-5; d_call: TRBD2; clone_size: -; cdr3_aa: CASSHRAGGLETQYF; cdr3_nt: TGTGCCAGCAGCCACAGAGCGGGGGGGCTAGAGACCCAGTACTTC
v_call: TRBV9; j_call: TRBJ2-3; d_call: TRBD2; clone_size: -; cdr3_aa: CASSVATSGGLDTQYF; cdr3_nt: TGTGCCAGCAGCGTAGCTACTAGCGGGGGGTTAGATACGCAGTATTTT
v_call: TRBV19; j_call: TRBJ1-2; d_call: -; clone_size: -; cdr3_aa: CASSISGVGYTF; cdr3_nt: TGTGCCAGTAGTATTTCAGGGGTCGGCTACACCTTC
v_call: TRBV9; j_call: TRBJ2-1; d_call: TRBD2; clone_size: -; cdr3_aa: CASSAGLAGMGSYNEQFF; cdr3_nt: TGTGCCAGCAGCGCCGGACTAGCGGGGATGGGGTCCTACAATGAGCAGTTCTTC
v_call: TRBV28; j_call: TRBJ1-2; d_call: TRBD1; clone_size: few; cdr3_aa: CASAGQTYGYTF; cdr3_nt: TGTGCCAGCGCGGGACAGACCTATGGCTACACCTTC
v_call: TRBV4-3; j_call: TRBJ2-5; d_call: TRBD2; clone_size: -; cdr3_aa: CASSRGLAGETQYF; cdr3_nt: TGCGCCAGCAGCCGAGGACTAGCGGGTGAGACCCAGTACTTC
v_call: TRBV5-1; j_call: TRBJ2-1; d_call: -; clone_size: -; cdr3_aa: CASSLVRVVGTAFDNEQFF; cdr3_nt: TGCGCCAGCAGCTTGGTTCGTGTCGTCGGGACTGCATTCGACAATGAGCAGTTCTTC